The 8 T cell receptor beta chains below all came from one sample that was sequenced in a study of CD8 T cells in Susac syndrome. Reverse transcription used roughly 0.5 to 1 ug RNA and random hexamers. TCRdb used MiXCR to reprocess the immunoSEQ multiplex PCR reads, holding one entry per CDR3 protein. Counted here are 200,000 to 250,000 distinct CDR3 sequences, roughly nine tenths occurring once; the ten biggest clones make up roughly 0.15%. The sequenced sample consisted of CD8+ T cells from PBMCs. Source of these receptors: a human donor with multiple sclerosis.

The V call is TRBV11-2, the J call TRBJ2-1; TRBD2 aligns across 11 bases. Losses at the gene ends were 9 bases for V and 6 bases for J; bases not matched to a gene: 7. This CDR3 spans 14 amino acids. Germline values: CDR1 SGHAT, CDR2 FQNNGV. The CDR3 coding sequence is TGTGCCAGTGGGGGACTAGCGGCTGTCAATGAGCAGTTCTTC. Translating gives CASGGLAAVNEQFF.

This chain links TRBV7-9 with TRBJ2-3; either TRBD1 or TRBD2 may fit D (5 bases each). The CDR3 consists of 14 residues. The V gene lost 4 bases and the J gene lost 2 bases, with 10 bases spanning the gap. Germline CDR1 and CDR2: SEHNR and FQNEAQ (reference sequence). CDR3 nucleotide sequence: TGTGCCAGCAGCTGGGCAGGGACCACAGATACGCAGTATTTT. This sequence encodes CASSWAGTTDTQYF.

The rearrangement uses TRBV4-1 and TRBJ1-2; maybe TRBD1 (6 bases). The V end was cut by 0 bases, the J end by 3 bases, with 17 bases between. CDR1 is MGHRA and CDR2 is YSYEKL in the germline V gene. The CDR3 has 17 amino acids. The CDR3 nucleotides read TGCGCCAGCAGCCAAGATAGGCCCTCGGGGGCCGACTATGGCTACACCTTC. Its protein product is CASSQDRPSGADYGYTF.

The V and J genes are TRBV27 and TRBJ2-3; D gene ambiguous. V was trimmed by 3 bases and J by 5 bases, leaving 21 bases between them. Germline values: CDR1 MNHEY, CDR2 SMNVEV (reference sequence). There are 17 residues in the CDR3. The CDR3 DNA follows: TGTGCCAGCAGTTTGGCAGACCCACACCTAGGGCTAGATACGCAGTATTTT. Its protein product is CASSLADPHLGLDTQYF.

The CDR3 DNA is TGTGCCAGCAGCTTAGTGTCTAGCGATTACAATGAGCAGTTCTTC. It is translated as CASSLVSSDYNEQFF. The rearrangement links TRBV11-2 to TRBJ2-1; D perhaps matches TRBD2 (6 bases). Trimming took off 1 base at V and 4 bases at J, with 11 bases between the two ends. Looked up from germline, CDR1 is SGHAT and CDR2 is FQNNGV. The CDR3 consists of 15 residues.

The table lists this clonotype with a count of one. The rearrangement uses TRBV20-1 and TRBJ2-3; the D is unclear. Trimming removed 5 bases from V and 2 bases from J, with 11 bases in between. The CDR3 covers 13 residues. Germline V gives CDR1 DFQATT, CDR2 SNEGSKA (reference sequence). Written as DNA, the CDR3 is TGCAGTGCTTCCCACCCGGACACAGATACGCAGTATTTT. It encodes CSASHPDTDTQYF.

V usage is TRBV4-1 and J usage is TRBJ2-7; D is unresolved. This CDR3 comprises 13 residues. Germline V CDR1 and CDR2: MGHRA, YSYEKL. The V end lost 5 bases, the J end lost 3 bases, and 11 bases lay between the germline ends. The CDR3 region is CASSSQVIYEQYF. The CDR3 DNA follows: TGCGCCAGCAGCTCGCAGGTCATCTACGAGCAGTACTTC.

The rearrangement links TRBV19 to TRBJ1-1; 7 positions match TRBD1. The CDR3 runs to 14 residues. CDR1 and CDR2 (germline): LNHDA, SQIVND (reference sequence). The junction had 5 bases not matched to a gene; V was cut back by 7 bases and J by 0 bases. This chain's CDR3 is CASNPTGMNTEAFF. The CDR3 nucleotides read TGTGCCAGTAACCCGACAGGGATGAACACTGAAGCTTTCTTT.